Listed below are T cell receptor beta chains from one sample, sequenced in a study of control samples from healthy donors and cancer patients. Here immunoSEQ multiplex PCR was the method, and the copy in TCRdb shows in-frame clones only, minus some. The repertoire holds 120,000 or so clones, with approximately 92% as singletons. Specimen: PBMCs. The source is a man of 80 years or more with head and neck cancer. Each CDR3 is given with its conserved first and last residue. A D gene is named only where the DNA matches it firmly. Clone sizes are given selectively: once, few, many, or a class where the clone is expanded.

cdr3_aa: CASSQLGTAYGYTF; cdr3_nt: TGTGCCAGCAGCCAACTCGGGACAGCCTATGGCTACACCTTC; j_call: TRBJ1-2; clone_size: .; v_call: TRBV14; d_call: TRBD1
cdr3_aa: CASSQDWGSVGYNEQFF; cdr3_nt: TGCGCCAGCAGCCAAGATTGGGGATCCGTGGGATACAATGAGCAGTTCTTC; j_call: TRBJ2-1; clone_size: .; v_call: TRBV4-3; d_call: .
cdr3_aa: CASSLFGLAGTYNEQFF; cdr3_nt: TGTGCCAGCAGTTTATTCGGACTAGCGGGTACTTACAATGAGCAGTTCTTC; j_call: TRBJ2-1; clone_size: .; v_call: TRBV27; d_call: TRBD2
cdr3_aa: CASSQRTGNTIYF; cdr3_nt: TGTGCCAGCAGCCAGCGAACTGGAAACACCATATATTTT; j_call: TRBJ1-3; clone_size: .; v_call: TRBV4-2; d_call: .
cdr3_aa: CASSLAVDATGELFF; cdr3_nt: TGTGCCAGCAGCCTGGCGGTAGATGCCACCGGGGAGCTGTTTTTT; j_call: TRBJ2-2; clone_size: few; v_call: TRBV3-1/TRBV3-2; d_call: .
cdr3_aa: CASSWDPGQGSNEQFF; cdr3_nt: TGCGCCAGCAGCTGGGATCCGGGACAGGGGTCGAATGAGCAGTTCTTC; j_call: TRBJ2-1; clone_size: once; v_call: TRBV5-1; d_call: TRBD1
cdr3_aa: CASSDEGSGNTIYF; cdr3_nt: TGTGCCAGCAGTGACGAGGGCTCTGGAAACACCATATATTTT; j_call: TRBJ1-3; clone_size: .; v_call: TRBV25-1; d_call: .
cdr3_aa: CAILVTNLPIFSWGWNEQFF; cdr3_nt: TGTGCCATACTTGTTACTAACCTCCCCATCTTCTCCTGGGGGTGGAATGAGCAGTTCTTC; j_call: TRBJ2-1; clone_size: .; v_call: TRBV10-3; d_call: .
cdr3_aa: CASSLGVGSTQYF; cdr3_nt: TGTGCCAGCAGCTTAGGCGTGGGTAGTACGCAGTATTTT; j_call: TRBJ2-3; clone_size: .; v_call: TRBV7-6; d_call: .
cdr3_aa: CASSQGGLAAGGWEQYF; cdr3_nt: TGTGCCAGCAGCCAAGGGGGACTAGCGGCTGGGGGCTGGGAGCAGTACTTC; j_call: TRBJ2-7; clone_size: .; v_call: TRBV3-1/TRBV3-2; d_call: TRBD2
cdr3_aa: CASRTTGYEKLFF; cdr3_nt: TGTGCCAGCAGGACGACAGGGTATGAAAAACTGTTTTTT; j_call: TRBJ1-4; clone_size: .; v_call: TRBV6-5; d_call: TRBD1
cdr3_aa: CASSLAGGAAADTQYF; cdr3_nt: TGTGCCAGCAGCTTAGCCGGGGGGGCGGCCGCAGATACGCAGTATTTT; j_call: TRBJ2-3; clone_size: .; v_call: TRBV7-2; d_call: TRBD2
cdr3_aa: CASSSSGPEAFF; cdr3_nt: TGTGCCAGCAGCTCAAGCGGGCCTGAAGCTTTCTTT; j_call: TRBJ1-1; clone_size: .; v_call: TRBV7-8; d_call: .
cdr3_aa: CASRKLGTDTQYF; cdr3_nt: TGTGCCAGCAGGAAACTAGGGACAGATACGCAGTATTTT; j_call: TRBJ2-3; clone_size: .; v_call: TRBV2; d_call: .
cdr3_aa: CASNRGGEETQYF; cdr3_nt: TGTGCCAGCAACAGGGGGGGAGAAGAGACCCAGTACTTC; j_call: TRBJ2-5; clone_size: .; v_call: TRBV2; d_call: .
cdr3_aa: CASSLVRSSNQPQHF; cdr3_nt: TGTGCCAGCAGCTTGGTACGTTCTAGCAATCAGCCCCAGCATTTT; j_call: TRBJ1-5; clone_size: .; v_call: TRBV5-8; d_call: .
cdr3_aa: CASSSRADSSNSPLHF; cdr3_nt: TGTGCCAGCAGCTCCCGGGCCGACAGCTCCAATTCACCCCTCCACTTT; j_call: TRBJ1-6; clone_size: .; v_call: TRBV11-2; d_call: .
cdr3_aa: CASSLAGPTSNQPQHF; cdr3_nt: TGTGCCAGCAGCTTAGCGGGCCCGACGAGCAATCAGCCCCAGCATTTT; j_call: TRBJ1-5; clone_size: .; v_call: TRBV7-9; d_call: .
cdr3_aa: CASRQGEAGDGYTF; cdr3_nt: TGCGCCAGCAGACAGGGTGAGGCTGGCGATGGCTACACCTTC; j_call: TRBJ1-2; clone_size: .; v_call: TRBV5-1; d_call: .
cdr3_aa: CASSQGQGGLEPQHF; cdr3_nt: TGTGCCAGCAGCCAAGGACAGGGTGGTTTGGAGCCCCAGCATTTT; j_call: TRBJ1-5; clone_size: .; v_call: TRBV3-1/TRBV3-2; d_call: TRBD1
cdr3_aa: CASSTDTNQPQHF; cdr3_nt: TGTGCCAGTAGTACCGACACAAATCAGCCCCAGCATTTT; j_call: TRBJ1-5; clone_size: .; v_call: TRBV19; d_call: .
cdr3_aa: CASSQGRGRSTTNEKLFF; cdr3_nt: TGTGCCAGCAGCCAAGGGAGGGGACGGTCAACAACTAATGAAAAACTGTTTTTT; j_call: TRBJ1-4; clone_size: .; v_call: TRBV4-2; d_call: .
cdr3_aa: CASSEAVFYRQRQETQYF; cdr3_nt: TGTGCCAGCAGTGAAGCCGTGTTTTATCGACAGCGACAAGAGACCCAGTACTTC; j_call: TRBJ2-5; clone_size: .; v_call: TRBV6-1; d_call: .